The 23 T cell receptor beta chains in this list originate from one sample, sequenced in a study of T cells in Graves' hyperthyroidism and ophthalmopathy (dated by TCRdb to the late 2010s). Library preparation employed multiplex PCR. This sample was sequenced with an Illumina HiSeq 2000. Amplification of TCR beta CDR3 regions was carried out from RNA transcripts. The TCR CDR3 was subjected to a first round of RT-PCR using the HTBI primer set and the Qiagen OneStep RT-PCR kit. TCRdb trimmed the raw reads at Q25, called clones with MiXCR and kept productive beta chains. Each CDR3 protein gets just one entry, which takes the most common genes and DNA from the rows behind it. The sample table shows about 640,000 distinct CDR3 sequences, and about 20% are seen once. The biggest ten clones account for roughly a third of the sample. Sequencing was carried out using blood. These TCRs come from a man aged 25 to 40 with Graves' ophthalmopathy.

This chain links TRBV19 with TRBJ1-2; a weak D match, TRBD1 (5 bases). The germline V and J ends were trimmed by 5 bases and 4 bases, with 17 bases remaining between them. Germline V lookup: CDR1 LNHDA, CDR2 SQIVND (reference sequence). This CDR3 is built from 15 residues. Here the CDR3 reads CASSQGRAAPYGYTF. CDR3 coding DNA: TGTGCCAGTAGTCAGGGACGCGCGGCTCCCTATGGCTACACCTTC.

Many counts were recorded for this clonotype. The V gene is TRBV7-3, the J gene TRBJ2-1, with 9 bases aligning to TRBD2. CDR1 is SGHTA and CDR2 is FQGTGA in the germline V gene. V shed 3 bases, J shed 1 base, and the junction held 4 bases outside the gene matches. The CDR3 loop spans 16 amino acids. The CDR3 reads CASSLMAGGSYNEQFF. The CDR3, as DNA: TGTGCCAGCAGCTTGATGGCGGGGGGGTCCTACAATGAGCAGTTCTTC.

This clonotype was found a few times. The CDR3 loop is CASSVLEGTFSYNEQFF. CDR3 nucleotides: TGTGCCAGCAGCGTATTAGAGGGAACCTTCTCCTACAATGAGCAGTTCTTC. The chain carries TRBV9 and TRBJ2-1; TRBD2 is a possible D gene (5 bases). The CDR3 has 17 residues. Trimming removed 1 base at V and 0 bases at J, with 14 bases between. CDR1 and CDR2 from the germline V gene are SGDLS and YYNGEE.

The rearrangement joins TRBV19 to TRBJ1-1, with a weak D call TRBD1 (6 bases). Trimming cost V 4 bases and J 0 bases, with 12 bases left between them. Germline V gene sequence: CDR1 LNHDA, CDR2 SQIVND (reference sequence). This CDR3 has 15 residues. Written as DNA, the CDR3 is TGTGCCAGTAGTAAGGGAGGGGGAATGAACACTGAAGCTTTCTTT. Protein: CASSKGGGMNTEAFF.

Many counts were recorded for this clonotype. This sequence joins TRBV12-3 or TRBV12-4 and TRBJ1-1; D is unresolved. The CDR3 spans 11 residues. V gave up 1 base and J gave up 11 bases, with 8 bases separating them. Written as DNA, the CDR3 is TGTGCCAGCAGTTTAGGACCGGTGGCTTTCTTT. It encodes CASSLGPVAFF.

Many counts were recorded for this clonotype. The J gene is TRBJ2-1, the V gene TRBV28, with 8 positions matching TRBD2. The length of the CDR3 is 15 residues. Germline V gene data show CDR1 as MDHEN and CDR2 as SYDVKM. J gave up 2 bases and V 6 bases, and 6 bases lay outside the gene matches. The DNA for the CDR3 is TGTGCCAGCAGCCCAAGCGGGGGAGCCTACAATGAGCAGTTCTTC. Its translation is CASSPSGGAYNEQFF. Full variable domain (rest looked up from reference TRBV28 and TRBJ2-1): DVKVTQSSRYLVKRTGEKVFLECVQDMDHENMFWYRQDPGLGLRLIYFSYDVKMKEKGDIPEGYSVSREKKERFSLILESASTNQTSMYLCASSPSGGAYNEQFFGPGTRLTVL.

This rearrangement joins TRBV28 to TRBJ1-2; D remains unclear. CDR1 and CDR2 (germline): MDHEN, SYDVKM. V shed 3 bases and J shed 8 bases, with 22 bases lying between them. The CDR3 has 16 residues. In DNA, the CDR3 is TGTGCCAGCAGTTTGGTGACCCAAATAGCTAGAGACGGCTACACCTTC. It translates to CASSLVTQIARDGYTF.

This clonotype was found many times. The DNA for the CDR3 is TGTGCCAGCAATAGCCCGAATCAGCCCCAGCATTTT. This sequence encodes CASNSPNQPQHF. The rearrangement links TRBV28 to TRBJ1-5; D is uncertain. CDR3 length: 12 residues. V gave up 7 bases and J gave up 4 bases, with 8 bases separating them. Germline CDR1 is MDHEN and CDR2 is SYDVKM.

This clonotype was recorded a few times. The rearrangement joins TRBV27 to TRBJ1-5; 9 bases line up with TRBD1. V dropped 6 bases and J dropped 2; count of bases not matched to a gene: 8. The CDR3 length is 16 residues. Germline CDR1 reads MNHEY; CDR2 reads SMNVEV (reference sequence). The CDR3 is CASRKTGQGGNQPQHF. The CDR3 bases are TGTGCCAGCAGAAAAACGGGACAGGGTGGCAATCAGCCCCAGCATTTT.

This clonotype appeared many times. The chain employs TRBV28 and TRBJ1-2; possibly TRBD1 for D (5 bases). The CDR3 sequence is 15 residues long. Trimming removed 3 bases from V and 6 bases from J, with 17 bases in between. The germline CDR1 and CDR2 sequences are MDHEN and SYDVKM. The CDR3 DNA reads TGTGCCAGCAGTTTGGGGACGGAGGGACGGAATGGCTACACCTTC. This translates into CASSLGTEGRNGYTF.

This clonotype occurred many times. This chain joins TRBV5-1 and TRBJ2-7, with D perhaps TRBD1 or TRBD2 (5 bases each). V was clipped by 4 bases and J by 5 bases, with 19 bases between them. This CDR3 is built from 15 residues. The germline CDR1 and CDR2 sequences are SGHRS and YFSETQ. As DNA, the CDR3 is TGCGCCAGCAGCGGAGGCGGACCATCGGGGCACGAGCAGTACTTC. Translating gives CASSGGGPSGHEQYF.

At least ten counts were recorded for this clonotype. The genes are TRBV4-1 and TRBJ2-3; 10 bases are a match to TRBD2. V was pared by 5 bases and J by 0 bases, with 5 bases of the junction left unmatched. The CDR3 has 16 residues. The germline V gene has CDR1 MGHRA and CDR2 YSYEKL. The CDR3 reads CASSALAGVSTDTQYF. Here the CDR3 DNA reads TGCGCCAGCAGCGCCCTAGCGGGAGTAAGCACAGATACGCAGTATTTT.

The table lists this clonotype with a few counts. The V gene is TRBV19, the J gene TRBJ1-6; D remains unclear. The CDR3 totals 13 residues. Trimming removed 5 bases from V and 11 bases from J, with 13 bases in between. CDR1 is LNHDA, CDR2 SQIVND, per germline (reference sequence). The CDR3 nucleotides read TGTGCCAGTAGTTCTACGGAAGGAACACCCCTCCACTTT. It specifies CASSSTEGTPLHF.

This clonotype appeared a few times. V is TRBV20-1 and J is TRBJ2-6; tentative D call: TRBD1 (6 bases). The CDR3 contains 13 residues. Looked up from germline, CDR1 is DFQATT and CDR2 is SNEGSKA (reference sequence). V was clipped by 3 bases and J by 11 bases, with 14 bases between them. As DNA, the CDR3 is TGCAGTGCTAGGGACCCAGGACAGTACGTCCTGACTTTC. Protein: CSARDPGQYVLTF.

This clonotype was seen a handful of times. The V call is TRBV10-3, the J call TRBJ2-7; D gene uncertain. CDR1 is ENHRY and CDR2 is SYGVKD in the germline V gene. The CDR3 is made up of 15 amino acids. Trimming took off 2 bases at V and 0 bases at J, with 11 bases between the two ends. Here the CDR3 DNA reads TGTGCCATCAGTGAGCAGCCCCGGGTCTCCTACGAGCAGTACTTC. It codes for CAISEQPRVSYEQYF.

The chain carries TRBV10-3 and TRBJ2-7, with D possibly matching TRBD1 (5 bases). V was shortened by 2 bases and J by 0 bases, with 8 bases between the two germline ends. Germline CDR1 reads ENHRY; CDR2 reads SYGVKD. There are 14 residues in the CDR3. CDR3 sequence (DNA): TGTGCCATCAGTGAGCAGGGCAGCTCCTACGAGCAGTACTTC. Its protein is CAISEQGSSYEQYF.

This clonotype has more than one count but fewer than ten. The chain recombines TRBV27 with TRBJ2-7; the D gene could be TRBD1 or TRBD2 (5 bases each). V was cut by 4 bases and J by 5 bases, with 6 bases left in between. Germline V CDR1 and CDR2: MNHEY, SMNVEV (reference sequence). The CDR3 contains 11 residues. The CDR3 coding sequence is TGTGCCAGCAGTTGGGGGAACGAGCAGTACTTC. Protein: CASSWGNEQYF.

This clonotype has at least ten counts. V usage is TRBV5-1 and J usage is TRBJ2-7; D is unresolved. The CDR3 consists of 13 residues. Trimming removed 4 bases at V and 7 bases at J, with 15 bases between. Germline CDR1 and CDR2: SGHRS and YFSETQ. The CDR3 coding sequence is TGCGCCAGCAGCGTGCGGCTGAACGGGGAGCAGTACTTC. Translated: CASSVRLNGEQYF.

This clonotype has only a few counts. The gene calls are TRBV20-1 and TRBJ2-3, with TRBD2 matching over 15 bases. V trimming: 5 bases; J trimming: 7 bases; junction bases outside the gene matches: 16. The CDR3 length is 18 residues. Germline V lookup: CDR1 DFQATT, CDR2 SNEGSKA (reference sequence). The DNA of the CDR3 is TGCAGTGCTGTCGGACTAGCGGGAGGGCCAGGCCGCTCAAATACGCAGTATTTT. Translation gives CSAVGLAGGPGRSNTQYF.

At least ten counts were recorded for this clonotype. This chain joins TRBV7-2 and TRBJ1-1; tentatively, D is TRBD1 (5 bases). This CDR3 has 15 amino acids. V shed 5 bases and J shed 1 base, with 14 bases lying between them. Germline V gives CDR1 SGHTA, CDR2 FQGNSA. CDR3 bases: TGTGCCAGCAGCCCGTTGCTGGGGGGGAACACTGAAGCTTTCTTT. This gives the protein CASSPLLGGNTEAFF. The entire variable domain, with the rest obtained from reference TRBV7-2 and TRBJ1-1, is as follows: GAGVSQSPSNKVTEKGKDVELRCDPISGHTALYWYRQSLGQGLEFLIYFQGNSAPDKSGLPSDRFSAERTGGSVSTLTIQRTQQEDSAVYLCASSPLLGGNTEAFFGQGTRLTVV.

Only a few counts were recorded for this clonotype. The chain uses TRBV20-1 and TRBJ1-5; TRBD1 agrees at 7 bases. Germline V gene lookup returns CDR1 DFQATT and CDR2 SNEGSKA (reference sequence). J gave up 1 base and V 1 base, and 4 bases lay outside the gene matches. The CDR3 is made up of 15 amino acids. Written as DNA, the CDR3 is TGCAGTGCTAGAGGTCAGGGGGAAAGCAATCAGCCCCAGCATTTT. Amino acids: CSARGQGESNQPQHF.

The rearrangement joins TRBV11-2 to TRBJ1-1; D not certain. V was trimmed by 1 base and J by 10 bases, leaving 7 bases between them. The germline gives CDR1 SGHAT, CDR2 FQNNGV. This CDR3 is built from 11 residues. DNA of the CDR3: TGTGCCAGCAGCTTAGCGGGCGGAGCTTTCTTT. The encoded protein is CASSLAGGAFF.

V and J are TRBV27 and TRBJ1-5, with 7 bases aligning to TRBD1. With 6 bases clipped from V and 8 bases from J, the junction kept 13 bases outside the gene matches. The germline V gene encodes CDR1 MNHEY and CDR2 SMNVEV (reference sequence). This CDR3 is built from 15 residues. The chain's CDR3 is CASSPLQGPPKPQHF. As DNA, the CDR3 is TGTGCCAGCAGCCCCCTACAGGGGCCCCCGAAGCCCCAGCATTTT.